This T cell receptor (beta chain) was recorded in a study of technical replicates of blood from a handful of donors. Only in-frame clones appear in the TCRdb table, and some are missing; sequencing was by immunoSEQ multiplex PCR. The table includes 65,000 to 95,000 clones, 85% to 95% detected once. Only one count was recorded for this clone. This receptor was identified in a human donor in good health. Material for sequencing was T cells isolated from PBMCs.

CDR3: CASSVFGGHTEAFF. CDR3 DNA: TGTGCCAGCAGCGTTTTTGGTGGGCACACTGAAGCTTTCTTT. The rearrangement uses TRBV9 and TRBJ1-1; D not certain. This CDR3 has 14 amino acids. Trimming took off 2 bases at V and 3 bases at J, with 11 bases between the two ends. CDR1 is SGDLS, CDR2 YYNGEE, per germline.